This T cell receptor (beta chain) was profiled in a study of blood T cell repertoires in COVID-19. Across the whole study: Italy, Spain and the United States were the sources of the convalescent and acute COVID-19 samples.

V was clipped by 4 bases and J by 6 bases; unmatched bases: 7. This CDR3 is 15 amino acids long. Germline-derived CDR1 and CDR2 are SGHVS and FQNEAQ. Authors' processing steps: How many nucleated cells were present was estimated from reference gene primer amplification. Data came from immunoSEQ multiplex PCR; TCRdb stores just in-frame clones and leaves some out. V and J calls and clone size are copied from that table; D and trimming were computed from the DNA. This table has a few hundred thousand clones, under 90% appearing once. Input material: peripheral blood. This sequence originates from a man aged 45-65 years with acute or convalescent COVID-19. This chain links TRBV7-8 with TRBJ1-5; 9 bases agree with TRBD1. The DNA for the CDR3 is TGTGCCAGCAGCTCCGTGACAGGGGGAGCTCAGCCCCAGCATTTT. Translating gives CASSSVTGGAQPQHF.